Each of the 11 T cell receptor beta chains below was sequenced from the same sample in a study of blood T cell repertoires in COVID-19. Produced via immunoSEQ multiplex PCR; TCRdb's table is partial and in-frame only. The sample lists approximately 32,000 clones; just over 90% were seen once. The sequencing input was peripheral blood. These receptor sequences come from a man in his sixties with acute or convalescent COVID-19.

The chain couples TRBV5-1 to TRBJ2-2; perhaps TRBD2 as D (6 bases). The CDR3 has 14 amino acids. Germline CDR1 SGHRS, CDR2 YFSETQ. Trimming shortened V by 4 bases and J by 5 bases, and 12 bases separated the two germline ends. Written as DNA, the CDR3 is TGCGCCAGCAGCCCTTCGGGGGAAACCGGGGAGCTGTTTTTT. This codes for CASSPSGETGELFF.

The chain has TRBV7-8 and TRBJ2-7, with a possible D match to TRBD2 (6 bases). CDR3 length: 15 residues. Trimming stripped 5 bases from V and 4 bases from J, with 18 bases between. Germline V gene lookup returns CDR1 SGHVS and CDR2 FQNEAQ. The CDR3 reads CASSHPGSRSYEQYF. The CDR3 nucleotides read TGTGCCAGCAGCCACCCCGGGAGCAGGTCTTACGAGCAGTACTTC.

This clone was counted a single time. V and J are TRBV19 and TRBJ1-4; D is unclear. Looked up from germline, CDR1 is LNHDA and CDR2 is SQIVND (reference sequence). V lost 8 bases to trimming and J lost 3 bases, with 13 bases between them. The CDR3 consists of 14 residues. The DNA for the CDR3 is TGTGCCAGTGGAGATAACGGGGCTAATGAAAAACTGTTTTTT. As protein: CASGDNGANEKLFF.

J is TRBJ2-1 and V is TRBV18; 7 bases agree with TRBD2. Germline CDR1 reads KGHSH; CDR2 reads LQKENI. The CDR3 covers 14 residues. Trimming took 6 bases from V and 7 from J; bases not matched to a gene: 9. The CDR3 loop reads CASSNQGGRNEQFF. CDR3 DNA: TGTGCCAGCTCCAACCAGGGAGGGAGGAATGAGCAGTTCTTC.

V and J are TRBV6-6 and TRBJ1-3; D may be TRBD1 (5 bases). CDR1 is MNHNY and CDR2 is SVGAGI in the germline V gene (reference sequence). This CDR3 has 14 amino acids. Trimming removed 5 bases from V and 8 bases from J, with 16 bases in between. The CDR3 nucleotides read TGTGCCAGCAGTAGCTCCGGGACTGTCCACACCATATATTTT. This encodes CASSSSGTVHTIYF.

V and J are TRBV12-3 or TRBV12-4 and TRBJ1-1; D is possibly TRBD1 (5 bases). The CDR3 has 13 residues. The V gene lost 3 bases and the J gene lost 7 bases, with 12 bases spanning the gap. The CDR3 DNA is TGTGCCAGCAGTTTGGAGCGGGGCAGTGAAGCTTTCTTT. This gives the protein CASSLERGSEAFF.

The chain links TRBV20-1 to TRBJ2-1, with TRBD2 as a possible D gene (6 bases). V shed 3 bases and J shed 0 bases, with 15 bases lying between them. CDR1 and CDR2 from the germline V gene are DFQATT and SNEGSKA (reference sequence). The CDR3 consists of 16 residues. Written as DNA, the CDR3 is TGCAGTGCTAGTTTGGACTACCAGAGCTCCTACAATGAGCAGTTCTTC. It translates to CSASLDYQSSYNEQFF.

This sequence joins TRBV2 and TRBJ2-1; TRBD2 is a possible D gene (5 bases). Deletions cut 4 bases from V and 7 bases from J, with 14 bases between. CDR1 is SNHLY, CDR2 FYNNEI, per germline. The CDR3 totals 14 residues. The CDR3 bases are TGTGCCAGCAGTGGAGGGCTAGCCCTGAATGAGCAGTTCTTC. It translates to CASSGGLALNEQFF.

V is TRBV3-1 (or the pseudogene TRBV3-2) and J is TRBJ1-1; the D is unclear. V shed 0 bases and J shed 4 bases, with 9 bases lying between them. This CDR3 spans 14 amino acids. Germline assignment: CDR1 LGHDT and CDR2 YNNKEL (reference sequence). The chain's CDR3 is CASSQESCLTEAFF. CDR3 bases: TGTGCCAGCAGCCAAGAGAGCTGTCTCACTGAAGCTTTCTTT.

The CDR3 nucleotides are TGTGCCAGCAGCCCACGGACATCCTACGAGCAGTACTTC. This gives the protein CASSPRTSYEQYF. The chain combines TRBV3-1 (or the pseudogene TRBV3-2) with TRBJ2-7, with a possible D match to TRBD1 (5 bases). Trimming took 4 bases from V and 1 from J, leaving 8 bases between them. Looked up from germline, CDR1 is LGHDT and CDR2 is YNNKEL (reference sequence). The CDR3 has 13 residues.

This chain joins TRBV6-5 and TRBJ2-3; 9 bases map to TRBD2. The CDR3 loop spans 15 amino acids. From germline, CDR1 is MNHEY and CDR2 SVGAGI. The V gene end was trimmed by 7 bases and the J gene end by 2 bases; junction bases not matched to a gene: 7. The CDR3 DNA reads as TGTGCCAGCAAGGGCGGGAGGGTCCTCACAGATACGCAGTATTTT. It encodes CASKGGRVLTDTQYF.